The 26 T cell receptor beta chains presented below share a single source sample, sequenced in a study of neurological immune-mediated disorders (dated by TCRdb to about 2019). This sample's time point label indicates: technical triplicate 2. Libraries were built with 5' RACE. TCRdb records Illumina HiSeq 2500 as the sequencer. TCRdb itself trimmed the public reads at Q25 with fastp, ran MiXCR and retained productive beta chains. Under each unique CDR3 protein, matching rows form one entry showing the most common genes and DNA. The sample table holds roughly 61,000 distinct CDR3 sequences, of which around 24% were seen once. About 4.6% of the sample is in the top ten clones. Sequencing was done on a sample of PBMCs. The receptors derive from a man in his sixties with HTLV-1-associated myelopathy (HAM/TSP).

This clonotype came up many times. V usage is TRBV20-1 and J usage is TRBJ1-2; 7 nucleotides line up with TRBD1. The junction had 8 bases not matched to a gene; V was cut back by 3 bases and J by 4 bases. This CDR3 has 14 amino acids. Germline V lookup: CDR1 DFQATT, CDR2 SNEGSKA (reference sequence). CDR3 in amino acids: CSASSRDRVYGYTF. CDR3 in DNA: TGCAGTGCTAGCTCCCGGGACAGAGTCTATGGCTACACCTTC.

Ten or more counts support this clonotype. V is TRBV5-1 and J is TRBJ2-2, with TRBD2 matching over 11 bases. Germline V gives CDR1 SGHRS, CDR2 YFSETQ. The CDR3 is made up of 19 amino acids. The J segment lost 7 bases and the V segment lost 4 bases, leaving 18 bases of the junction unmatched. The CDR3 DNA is TGCGCCAGCAGCAGCCCCGGGACTAGCGGACTCGCCGGGGTCGGGGAGCTGTTTTTT. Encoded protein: CASSSPGTSGLAGVGELFF.

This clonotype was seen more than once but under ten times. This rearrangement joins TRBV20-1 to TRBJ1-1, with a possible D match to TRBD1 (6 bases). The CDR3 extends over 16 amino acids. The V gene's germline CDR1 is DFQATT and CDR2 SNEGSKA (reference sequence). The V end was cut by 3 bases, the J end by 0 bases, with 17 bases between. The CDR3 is CSARRDMVNMNTEAFF. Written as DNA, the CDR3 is TGCAGTGCTAGGAGGGACATGGTTAATATGAACACTGAAGCTTTCTTT.

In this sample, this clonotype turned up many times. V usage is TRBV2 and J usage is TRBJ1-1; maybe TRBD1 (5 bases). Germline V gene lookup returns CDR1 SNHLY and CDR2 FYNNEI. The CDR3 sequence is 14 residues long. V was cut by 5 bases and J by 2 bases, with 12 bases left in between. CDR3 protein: CASSFSGSNTEAFF. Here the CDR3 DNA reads TGTGCCAGCAGTTTTTCAGGGAGTAACACTGAAGCTTTCTTT.

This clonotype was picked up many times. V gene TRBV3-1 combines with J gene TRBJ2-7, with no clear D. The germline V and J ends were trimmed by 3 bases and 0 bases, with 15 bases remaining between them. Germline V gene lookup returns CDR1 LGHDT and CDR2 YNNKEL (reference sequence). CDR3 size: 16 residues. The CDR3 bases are TGTGCCAGCAGCCAGGTGATACGGACCAGCTCCTACGAGCAGTACTTC. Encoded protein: CASSQVIRTSSYEQYF.

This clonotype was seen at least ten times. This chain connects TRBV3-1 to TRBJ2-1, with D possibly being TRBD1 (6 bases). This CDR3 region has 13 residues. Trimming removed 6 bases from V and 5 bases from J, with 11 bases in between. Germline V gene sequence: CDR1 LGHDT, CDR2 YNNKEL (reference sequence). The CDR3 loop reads CASSLDRHNEQFF. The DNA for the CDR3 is TGTGCCAGCAGTCTTGACAGGCACAATGAGCAGTTCTTC.

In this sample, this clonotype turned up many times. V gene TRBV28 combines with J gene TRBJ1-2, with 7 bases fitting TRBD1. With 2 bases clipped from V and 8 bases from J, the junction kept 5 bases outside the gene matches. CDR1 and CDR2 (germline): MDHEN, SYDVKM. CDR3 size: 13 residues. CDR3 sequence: CASSLKQGHGYTF. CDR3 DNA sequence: TGTGCCAGCAGTTTAAAACAGGGGCACGGCTACACCTTC.

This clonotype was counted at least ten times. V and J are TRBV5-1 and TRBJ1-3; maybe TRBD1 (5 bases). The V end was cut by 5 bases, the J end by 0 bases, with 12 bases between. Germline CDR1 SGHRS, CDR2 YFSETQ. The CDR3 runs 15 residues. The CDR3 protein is CASSLDGASGNTIYF. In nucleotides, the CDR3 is TGCGCCAGCAGTCTTGACGGGGCCTCTGGAAACACCATATATTTT.

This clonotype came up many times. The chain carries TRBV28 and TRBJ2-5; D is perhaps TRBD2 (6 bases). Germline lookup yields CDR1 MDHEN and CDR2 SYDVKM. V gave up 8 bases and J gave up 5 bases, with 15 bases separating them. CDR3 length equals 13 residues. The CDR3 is CASLGGARETQYF. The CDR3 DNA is TGTGCCAGCTTGGGGGGAGCTCGTGAGACCCAGTACTTC.

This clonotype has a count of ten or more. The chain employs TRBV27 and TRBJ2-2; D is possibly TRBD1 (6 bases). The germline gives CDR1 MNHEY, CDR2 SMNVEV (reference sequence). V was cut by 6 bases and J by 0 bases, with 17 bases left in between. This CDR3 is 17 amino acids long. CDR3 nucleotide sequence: TGTGCCAGCAGCGCCAGGATGGGGGCAGCGAACACCGGGGAGCTGTTTTTT. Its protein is CASSARMGAANTGELFF.

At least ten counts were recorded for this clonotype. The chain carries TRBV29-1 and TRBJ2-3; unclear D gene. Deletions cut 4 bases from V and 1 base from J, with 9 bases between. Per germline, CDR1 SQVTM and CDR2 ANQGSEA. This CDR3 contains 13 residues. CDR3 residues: CSVVPLGTDTQYF. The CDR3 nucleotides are TGCAGCGTTGTCCCCCTAGGCACAGATACGCAGTATTTT.

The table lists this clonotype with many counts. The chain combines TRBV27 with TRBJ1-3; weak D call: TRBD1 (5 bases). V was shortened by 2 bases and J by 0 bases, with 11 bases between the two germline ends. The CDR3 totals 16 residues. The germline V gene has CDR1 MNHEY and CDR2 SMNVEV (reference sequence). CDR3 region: CASSLTGTNSGNTIYF. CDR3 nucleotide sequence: TGTGCCAGCAGTTTAACAGGCACTAACTCTGGAAACACCATATATTTT.

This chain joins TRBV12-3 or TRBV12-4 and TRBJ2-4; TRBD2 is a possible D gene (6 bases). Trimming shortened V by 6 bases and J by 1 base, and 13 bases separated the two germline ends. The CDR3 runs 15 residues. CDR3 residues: CASRTLSGAKNIQYF. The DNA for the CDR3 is TGTGCCAGCAGGACGCTCAGCGGGGCCAAAAACATTCAGTACTTC.

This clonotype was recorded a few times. CDR3 DNA: TGTGCCACCAGCAGAGGGGCGAGACAGGGGGCGGCCTACGAGCAGTACTTC. This encodes CATSRGARQGAAYEQYF. V is TRBV15 and J is TRBJ2-7; 10 nucleotides line up with TRBD1. Losses at the gene ends were 1 base for V and 2 bases for J; bases not matched to a gene: 8. CDR1 is LNHNV and CDR2 is YYDKDF in the germline V gene (reference sequence). This CDR3 comprises 17 residues.

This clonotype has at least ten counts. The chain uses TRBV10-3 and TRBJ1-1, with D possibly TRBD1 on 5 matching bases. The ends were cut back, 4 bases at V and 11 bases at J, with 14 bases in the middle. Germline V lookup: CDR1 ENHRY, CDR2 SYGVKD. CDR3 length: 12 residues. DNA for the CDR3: TGTGCCATCAGTGCCACGAACCAGGGTGCTTTCTTT. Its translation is CAISATNQGAFF.

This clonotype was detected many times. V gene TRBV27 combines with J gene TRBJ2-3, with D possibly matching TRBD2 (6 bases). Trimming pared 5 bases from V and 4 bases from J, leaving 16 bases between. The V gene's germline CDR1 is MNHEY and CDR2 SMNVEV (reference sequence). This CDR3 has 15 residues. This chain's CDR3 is CASSTWTGVADTQYF. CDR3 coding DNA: TGTGCCAGCAGTACCTGGACGGGGGTCGCAGATACGCAGTATTTT.

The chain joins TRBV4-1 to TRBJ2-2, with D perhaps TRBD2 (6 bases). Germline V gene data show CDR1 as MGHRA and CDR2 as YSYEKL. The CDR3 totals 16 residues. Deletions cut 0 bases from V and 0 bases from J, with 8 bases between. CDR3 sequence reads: CASSQEGGANTGELFF. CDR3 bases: TGCGCCAGCAGCCAAGAGGGGGGAGCGAACACCGGGGAGCTGTTTTTT.

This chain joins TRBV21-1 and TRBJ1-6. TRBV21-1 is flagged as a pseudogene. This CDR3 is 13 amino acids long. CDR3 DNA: TGTGCCAGCACCAGGTCCCATAATTCACCCCTCCACTTT. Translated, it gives CASTRSHNSPLHF.

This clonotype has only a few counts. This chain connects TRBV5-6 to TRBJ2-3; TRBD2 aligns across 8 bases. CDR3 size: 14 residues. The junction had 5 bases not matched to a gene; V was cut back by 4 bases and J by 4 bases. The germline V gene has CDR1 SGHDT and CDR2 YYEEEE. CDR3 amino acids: CASSPAGVPDTQYF. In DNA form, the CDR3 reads TGTGCCAGCAGCCCAGCGGGAGTCCCAGATACGCAGTATTTT.

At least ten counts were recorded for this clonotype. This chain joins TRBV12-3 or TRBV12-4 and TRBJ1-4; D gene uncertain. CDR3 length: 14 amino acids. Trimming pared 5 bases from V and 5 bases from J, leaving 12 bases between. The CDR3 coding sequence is TGTGCCAGCAGTCCCCGTTATGGGAATGAAAAACTGTTTTTT. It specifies CASSPRYGNEKLFF.

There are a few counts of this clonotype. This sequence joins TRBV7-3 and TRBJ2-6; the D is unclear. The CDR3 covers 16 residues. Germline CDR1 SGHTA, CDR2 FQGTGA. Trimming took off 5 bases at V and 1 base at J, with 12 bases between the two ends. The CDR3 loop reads CASSPDARSGANVLTF. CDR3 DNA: TGTGCCAGCAGCCCCGACGCGAGATCTGGGGCCAACGTCCTGACTTTC.

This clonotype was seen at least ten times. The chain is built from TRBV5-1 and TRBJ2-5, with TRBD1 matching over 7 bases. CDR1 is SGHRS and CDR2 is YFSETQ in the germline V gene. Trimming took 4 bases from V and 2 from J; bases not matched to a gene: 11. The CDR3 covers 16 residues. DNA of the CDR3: TGCGCCAGCAGCAACCCGGGACAGCGACATCAAGAGACCCAGTACTTC. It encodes CASSNPGQRHQETQYF.

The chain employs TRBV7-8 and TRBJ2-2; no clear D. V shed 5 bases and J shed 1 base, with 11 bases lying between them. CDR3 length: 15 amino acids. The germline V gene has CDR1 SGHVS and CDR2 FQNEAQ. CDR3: CASSPPTRNTGELFF. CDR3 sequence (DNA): TGTGCCAGCAGCCCCCCGACGAGGAACACCGGGGAGCTGTTTTTT.

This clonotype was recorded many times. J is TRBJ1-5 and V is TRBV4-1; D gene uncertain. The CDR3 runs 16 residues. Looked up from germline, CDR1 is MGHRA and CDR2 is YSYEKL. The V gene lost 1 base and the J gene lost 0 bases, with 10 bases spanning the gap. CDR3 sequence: CASSQVAGNSNQPQHF. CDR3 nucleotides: TGCGCCAGCAGCCAAGTGGCTGGAAATAGCAATCAGCCCCAGCATTTT.

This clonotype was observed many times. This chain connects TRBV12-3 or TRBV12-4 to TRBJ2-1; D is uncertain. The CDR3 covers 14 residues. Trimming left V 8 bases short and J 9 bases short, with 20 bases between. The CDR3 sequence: CASSHGRASLEQFF. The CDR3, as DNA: TGTGCCAGCTCCCACGGCCGAGCCTCTCTTGAGCAGTTCTTC.

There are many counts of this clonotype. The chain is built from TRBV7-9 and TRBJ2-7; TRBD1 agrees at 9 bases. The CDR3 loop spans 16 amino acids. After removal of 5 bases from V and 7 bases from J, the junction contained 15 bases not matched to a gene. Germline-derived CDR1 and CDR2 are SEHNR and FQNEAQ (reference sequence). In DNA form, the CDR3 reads TGTGCCAGCAGCCTAGACAGGGGGTCTCTGATAAGGGAGCAGTACTTC. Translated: CASSLDRGSLIREQYF.